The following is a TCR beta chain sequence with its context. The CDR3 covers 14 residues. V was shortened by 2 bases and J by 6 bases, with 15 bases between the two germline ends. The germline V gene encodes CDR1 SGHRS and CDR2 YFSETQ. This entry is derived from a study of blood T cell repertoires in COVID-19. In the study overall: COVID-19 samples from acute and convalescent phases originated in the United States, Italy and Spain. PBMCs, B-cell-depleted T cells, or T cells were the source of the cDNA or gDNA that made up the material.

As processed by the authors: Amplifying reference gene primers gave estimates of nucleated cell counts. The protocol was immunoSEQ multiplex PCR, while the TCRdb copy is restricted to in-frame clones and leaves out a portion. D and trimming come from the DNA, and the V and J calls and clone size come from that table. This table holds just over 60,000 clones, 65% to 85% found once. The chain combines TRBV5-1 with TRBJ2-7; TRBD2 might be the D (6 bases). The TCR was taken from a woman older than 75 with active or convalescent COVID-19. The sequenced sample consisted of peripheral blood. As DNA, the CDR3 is TGCGCCAGCAGCTTTTTCCAGGGAGGCTCCGAGCAGTACTTC. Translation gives CASSFFQGGSEQYF.